Listed below are T cell receptor beta chains from one sample, sequenced in a study of control samples from healthy donors and cancer patients. The assay was immunoSEQ multiplex PCR, and TCRdb's table has in-frame clones only and misses some. Among tens of thousands of clones listed, approximately 89% were seen once. What was sequenced was PBMCs. Receptor source: a man aged 35-49 years with colorectal cancer. Each CDR3 is given with its conserved first and last residue. A D gene is named only where the DNA matches it firmly. Part of the rows lack a size; the others show once, few, many or a class for expanded clones.

d_call	v_call	clone_size	j_call	cdr3_aa	cdr3_nt
TRBD1	TRBV27	NA	TRBJ2-7	CASSWQGAREQYF	TGTGCCAGCAGCTGGCAGGGGGCAAGGGAGCAGTACTTC
NA	TRBV12-3/TRBV12-4	NA	TRBJ2-5	CASSRSQGETQYF	TGTGCCAGCAGTCGAAGTCAGGGCGAGACCCAGTACTTC
NA	TRBV11-2	once	TRBJ2-5	CASSLEPAGWETQYF	TGTGCCAGCAGCTTAGAACCAGCGGGTTGGGAGACCCAGTACTTC
TRBD1	TRBV7-9	NA	TRBJ2-5	CASRTGLSGQQETQYF	TGTGCCAGCAGAACCGGCTTGTCGGGACAGCAAGAGACCCAGTACTTC
TRBD2	TRBV27	NA	TRBJ2-7	CASRDGSGLAGDGAYEQYF	TGTGCCAGCAGGGATGGATCGGGACTAGCGGGAGACGGGGCCTACGAGCAGTACTTC
NA	TRBV7-2	NA	TRBJ1-1	CASSYRVDTEAFF	TGTGCCAGCAGTTACAGGGTAGACACTGAAGCTTTCTTT
TRBD1	TRBV3-1/TRBV3-2	NA	TRBJ1-3	CASSLRQGGNTIYF	TGTGCCAGCAGCCTACGACAGGGTGGAAACACCATATATTTT
NA	TRBV5-5	NA	TRBJ1-1	CASSLSGRMNTEAFF	TGTGCCAGCAGCTTAAGCGGACGGATGAACACTGAAGCTTTCTTT
NA	TRBV9	few	TRBJ2-1	CASSVAGAGVYDEQFF	TGTGCCAGCAGCGTAGCTGGGGCAGGGGTCTACGATGAGCAGTTCTTC
NA	TRBV30	NA	TRBJ1-6	CAWSGPGLFGSYNSPLHF	TGTGCCTGGAGTGGACCGGGACTGTTCGGGTCCTATAATTCACCCCTCCACTTT
NA	TRBV12-3/TRBV12-4	NA	TRBJ1-2	CASSFAGEGYTF	TGTGCCAGCAGCTTTGCAGGGGAAGGCTACACCTTC
NA	TRBV28	NA	TRBJ2-5	CASKPRGYQETQYF	TGTGCCAGCAAGCCCAGGGGATACCAAGAGACCCAGTACTTC
NA	TRBV5-5	NA	TRBJ1-6	CASSRGGSYNSPLHF	TGTGCCAGCAGCAGGGGGGGATCCTATAATTCACCCCTCCACTTT
NA	TRBV5-6	NA	TRBJ2-1	CASRSVERSYNEQFF	TGTGCCAGCAGGTCGGTGGAGAGGTCCTACAATGAGCAGTTCTTC
NA	TRBV28	NA	TRBJ2-1	CASSLYRDWGNNEQFF	TGTGCCAGCAGTTTATACCGGGACTGGGGAAACAATGAGCAGTTCTTC
NA	TRBV5-6	NA	TRBJ2-1	CASSLGQYNEQFF	TGTGCCAGCAGCTTGGGACAGTACAATGAGCAGTTCTTC
NA	TRBV6-6	NA	TRBJ1-3	CASSYTEASTIYF	TGTGCCAGCAGTTATACAGAAGCCTCCACCATATATTTT
NA	TRBV19	NA	TRBJ1-4	CASKRGRNNEKLFF	TGTGCCAGTAAACGGGGGCGGAATAATGAAAAACTGTTTTTT
NA	TRBV7-9	NA	TRBJ1-5	CASSLGHNQPQHF	TGTGCCAGCAGCTTAGGTCACAATCAGCCCCAGCATTTT
TRBD2	TRBV6-5	NA	TRBJ2-1	CASSYGTSGSYNEQFF	TGTGCCAGCAGTTACGGGACTAGCGGGAGCTACAATGAGCAGTTCTTC
TRBD2	TRBV7-9	NA	TRBJ2-3	CASRLAGADTQYF	TGTGCCAGCAGGCTAGCGGGCGCAGATACGCAGTATTTT